The 8 T cell receptor beta chains listed next were all sequenced from one sample in a study of T cell repertoires in cytomegalovirus infection. TCRdb passed the reads through MiXCR, listing each CDR3 protein once. The table shows roughly 600,000 distinct CDR3 sequences, with about 24% occurring only once. The specimen was CD8+ T cells from PBMCs. These receptors originate from a human donor in good health (CMV status not recorded). Some clones in this sample may be carry-over from other donors' samples.

The V and J genes are TRBV7-4 and TRBJ2-1; TRBD1 matches 12 bases. The CDR3 loop spans 17 amino acids. V lost 4 bases to trimming and J lost 6 bases; unmatched junction nucleotides: 10. CDR1 and CDR2 from the germline V gene are SGHVT and SQSDAQ. The CDR3 region is CASSSMAGQGAPNEQFF. The CDR3 nucleotides are TGTGCCAGCAGCTCTATGGCGGGACAGGGGGCGCCCAATGAGCAGTTCTTC.

This clonotype showed up just once. The gene calls are TRBV3-1 and TRBJ1-1; D not certain. With 1 base removed from V and 9 bases from J, the gap between germline ends came to 9 bases. CDR3 length: 12 amino acids. Germline CDR1 LGHDT, CDR2 YNNKEL (reference sequence). For the CDR3, the DNA is TGTGCCAGCAGCCAAGGTGGGGAGAAAGCTTTCTTT. Its translation is CASSQGGEKAFF.

The table lists this clonotype with a few counts. J is TRBJ2-5 and V is TRBV6-6; 7 bases are shared with TRBD1. Germline assignment: CDR1 MNHNY and CDR2 SVGAGI (reference sequence). This CDR3 is built from 15 residues. Germline trimming cut 7 bases from V and 4 bases from J; bases unmatched to any gene: 12. Here the CDR3 reads CASTPLRAGGETQYF. CDR3 nucleotides: TGTGCCAGCACCCCGCTCCGTGCAGGGGGAGAGACCCAGTACTTC.

This clonotype was found a few times. The V call is TRBV2, the J call TRBJ1-1; D uncertain. The CDR3 runs 11 residues. The germline gives CDR1 SNHLY, CDR2 FYNNEI. Trimming cost V 4 bases and J 10 bases, with 10 bases left between them. The DNA of the CDR3 is TGTGCCAGCAGTGGAAAGTCGGGAGCTTTCTTT. It is translated as CASSGKSGAFF.

This clonotype was counted between two and nine times. The rearrangement links TRBV6-4 to TRBJ2-5; 11 bases align to TRBD2. The CDR3 covers 19 residues. With 6 bases clipped from V and 1 base from J, the junction kept 16 bases outside the gene matches. Per germline, CDR1 MRHNA and CDR2 SNTAGT. CDR3 loop: CASSQSPLLAGGPQETQYF. The CDR3 DNA reads as TGTGCCAGCAGCCAAAGCCCCCTCTTAGCGGGGGGGCCCCAAGAGACCCAGTACTTC.

The CDR3 bases are TGTGCCAGCAGTTCAGCCGTTAGCGTCAAAAACATTCAGTACTTC. This gives the protein CASSSAVSVKNIQYF. The chain is built from TRBV6-5 and TRBJ2-4; a weak D match, TRBD2 (5 bases). The CDR3 contains 15 residues. Germline CDR1 reads MNHEY; CDR2 reads SVGAGI. Trimming shortened V by 4 bases and J by 3 bases, and 13 bases separated the two germline ends.

This clonotype was observed a few times. The chain links TRBV5-1 to TRBJ2-3; 10 bases are shared with TRBD1. The CDR3 totals 15 residues. V lost 4 bases, J lost 4 bases, and 6 bases stayed unmatched. Germline lookup yields CDR1 SGHRS and CDR2 YFSETQ. DNA for the CDR3: TGCGCCAGCAGCCTCTGGACAGGGGGGGCAGATACGCAGTATTTT. It translates to CASSLWTGGADTQYF. Full variable domain (outside the CDR3, taken from reference TRBV5-1 and TRBJ2-3): KAGVTQTPRYLIKTRGQQVTLSCSPISGHRSVSWYQQTPGQGLQFLFEYFSETQRNKGNFPGRFSGRQFSNSRSEMNVSTLELGDSALYLCASSLWTGGADTQYFGPGTRLTVL.

This clonotype was observed at least ten times. V is TRBV6-2 or TRBV6-3 and J is TRBJ2-3; D unresolved. The CDR3 length is 14 residues. Germline V lookup: CDR1 MNHEY, CDR2 SVGEGT. Trimming removed 0 bases at V and 1 base at J, with 5 bases between. The CDR3 loop reads CASSYSSRTDTQYF. For the CDR3, the DNA is TGTGCCAGCAGTTACTCTTCCCGCACAGATACGCAGTATTTT.